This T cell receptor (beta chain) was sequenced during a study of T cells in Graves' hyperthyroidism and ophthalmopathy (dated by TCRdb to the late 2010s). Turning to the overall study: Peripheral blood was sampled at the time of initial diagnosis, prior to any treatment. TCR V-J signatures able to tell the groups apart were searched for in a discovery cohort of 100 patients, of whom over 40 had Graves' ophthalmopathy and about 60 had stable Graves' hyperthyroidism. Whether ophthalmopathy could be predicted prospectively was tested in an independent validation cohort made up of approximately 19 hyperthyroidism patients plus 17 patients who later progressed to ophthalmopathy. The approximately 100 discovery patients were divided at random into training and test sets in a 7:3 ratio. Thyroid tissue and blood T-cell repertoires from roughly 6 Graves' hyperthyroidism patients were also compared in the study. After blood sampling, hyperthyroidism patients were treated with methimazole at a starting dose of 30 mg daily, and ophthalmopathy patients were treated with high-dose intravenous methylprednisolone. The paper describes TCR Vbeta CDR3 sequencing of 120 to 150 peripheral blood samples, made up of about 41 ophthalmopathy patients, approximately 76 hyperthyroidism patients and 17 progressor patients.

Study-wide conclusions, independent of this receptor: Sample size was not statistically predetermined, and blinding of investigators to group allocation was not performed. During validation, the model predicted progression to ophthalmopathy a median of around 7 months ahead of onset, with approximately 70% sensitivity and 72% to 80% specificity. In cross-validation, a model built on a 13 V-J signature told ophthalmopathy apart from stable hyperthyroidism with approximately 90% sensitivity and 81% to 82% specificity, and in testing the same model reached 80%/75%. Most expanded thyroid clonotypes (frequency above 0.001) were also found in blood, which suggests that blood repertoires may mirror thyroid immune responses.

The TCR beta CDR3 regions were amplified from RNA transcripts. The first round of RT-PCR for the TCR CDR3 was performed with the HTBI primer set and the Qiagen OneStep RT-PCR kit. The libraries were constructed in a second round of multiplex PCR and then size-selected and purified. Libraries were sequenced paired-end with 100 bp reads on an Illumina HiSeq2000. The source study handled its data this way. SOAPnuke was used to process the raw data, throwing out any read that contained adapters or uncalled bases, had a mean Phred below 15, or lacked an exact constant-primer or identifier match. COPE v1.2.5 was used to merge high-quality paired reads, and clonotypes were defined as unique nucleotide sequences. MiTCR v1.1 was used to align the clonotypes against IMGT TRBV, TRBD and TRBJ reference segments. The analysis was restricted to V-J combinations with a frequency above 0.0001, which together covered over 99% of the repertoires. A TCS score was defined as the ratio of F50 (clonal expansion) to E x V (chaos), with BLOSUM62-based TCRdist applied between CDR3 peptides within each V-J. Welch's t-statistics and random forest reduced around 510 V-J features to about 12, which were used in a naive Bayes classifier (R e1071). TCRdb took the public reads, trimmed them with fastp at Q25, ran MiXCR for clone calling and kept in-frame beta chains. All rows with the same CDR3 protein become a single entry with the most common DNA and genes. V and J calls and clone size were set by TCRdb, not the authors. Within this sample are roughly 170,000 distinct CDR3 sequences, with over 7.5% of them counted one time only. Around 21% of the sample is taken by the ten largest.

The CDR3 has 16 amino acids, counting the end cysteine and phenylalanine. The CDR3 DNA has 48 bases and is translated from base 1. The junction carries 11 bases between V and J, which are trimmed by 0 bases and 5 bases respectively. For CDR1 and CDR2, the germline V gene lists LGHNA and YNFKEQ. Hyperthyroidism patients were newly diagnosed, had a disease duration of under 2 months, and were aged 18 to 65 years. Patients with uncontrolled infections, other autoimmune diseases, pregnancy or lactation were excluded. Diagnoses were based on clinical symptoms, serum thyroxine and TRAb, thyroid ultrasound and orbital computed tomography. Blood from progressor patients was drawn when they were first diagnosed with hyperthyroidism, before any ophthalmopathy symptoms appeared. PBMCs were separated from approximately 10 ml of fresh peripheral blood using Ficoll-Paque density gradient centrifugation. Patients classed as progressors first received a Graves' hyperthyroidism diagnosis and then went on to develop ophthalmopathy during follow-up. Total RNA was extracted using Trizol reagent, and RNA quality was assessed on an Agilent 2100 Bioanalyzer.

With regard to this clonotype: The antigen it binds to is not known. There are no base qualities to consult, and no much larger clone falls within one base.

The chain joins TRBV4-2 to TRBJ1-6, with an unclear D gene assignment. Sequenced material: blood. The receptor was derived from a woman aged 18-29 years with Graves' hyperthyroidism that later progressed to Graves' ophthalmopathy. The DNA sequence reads TGTGCCAGCAGCCAAGATATGGGATTCGATAATTCACCCCTCCACTTT. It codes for CASSQDMGFDNSPLHF.